The clone carrying this T cell receptor (beta chain) was seen a handful of times. TCRdb's copy holds only in-frame clones and misses some; the assay was immunoSEQ multiplex PCR. This sample has some 260,000 clones, with approximately 80% found just once. V shed 0 bases, J shed 7 bases, and the junction held 5 bases outside the gene matches. Germline V CDR1 and CDR2: SNHLY, FYNNEI. This CDR3 region has 17 residues. This sample stems from a study of blood T cell repertoires in COVID-19. Study-level information: In each case, the material was cDNA or gDNA derived from T cells, B-cell-depleted T cells, or PBMCs.

The sample consisted of peripheral blood. The clonotype comes from a man older than 75 with acute or convalescent COVID-19. V and J are TRBV2 and TRBJ2-3, with TRBD2 matching 15 bases. The CDR3 DNA reads as TGTGCCAGCAGTGAAGCCGGGACTAGCGGGGGGCTATATACGCAGTATTTT. This encodes CASSEAGTSGGLYTQYF.